A single sample is the source of the 29 T cell receptor beta chains below, sequenced in a study of T-cell reconstitution after alpha-beta-depleted transplantation in children. For TCRbeta, the library was prepared with unique molecular identifiers. One entry per CDR3 protein results from TCRdb running MiXCR on the PCR reads. This table has about 610,000 distinct CDR3 sequences, over 20% appearing once. This specimen was PBMCs, taken before TCRalphabeta/CD19-depleted stem cell transplant. The receptors stem from a boy in the first two years of life with Wiskott-Aldrich syndrome, due to receive a stem cell transplant.

The chain is built from TRBV20-1 and TRBJ1-5, with 7 bases fitting TRBD1. The V segment lost 4 bases and the J segment 5 bases; nucleotides outside the gene matches: 8. There are 14 residues in the CDR3. CDR1 is DFQATT, CDR2 SNEGSKA, per germline (reference sequence). This CDR3 is CSATRDRADQPQHF. Written as DNA, the CDR3 is TGCAGTGCTACTCGAGACAGGGCGGATCAGCCCCAGCATTTT.

This clonotype came up once. The V call is TRBV5-1, the J call TRBJ2-2; 9 nucleotides line up with TRBD2. CDR3 size: 16 residues. Germline trimming cut 2 bases from V and 4 bases from J; bases unmatched to any gene: 6. Germline CDR1 SGHRS, CDR2 YFSETQ. DNA for the CDR3: TGCGCCAGCAGCTTTTATTTAGCGGGAGTCACCGGGGAGCTGTTTTTT. This codes for CASSFYLAGVTGELFF.

This clonotype was picked up a small number of times. This chain joins TRBV27 and TRBJ2-1; 12 nucleotides align to TRBD2. Germline V gene lookup returns CDR1 MNHEY and CDR2 SMNVEV (reference sequence). This CDR3 has 16 residues. J lost 9 bases, V lost 4 bases, and 10 bases had no gene match. CDR3: CASSSRTSGKDVEQFF. DNA for the CDR3: TGTGCCAGCAGTTCCAGGACTAGCGGGAAGGACGTTGAGCAGTTCTTC.

The rearrangement uses TRBV20-1 and TRBJ2-1; unclear D gene. V lost 1 base, J lost 1 base, and 8 bases lay in between. This CDR3 comprises 14 residues. Germline-derived CDR1 and CDR2 are DFQATT and SNEGSKA (reference sequence). The CDR3 loop is CSARGAQSYNEQFF. Here the CDR3 DNA reads TGCAGTGCTAGAGGAGCTCAATCCTACAATGAGCAGTTCTTC.

The chain has TRBV7-9 and TRBJ1-1; no clear D gene. Per germline, CDR1 SEHNR and CDR2 FQNEAQ (reference sequence). CDR3 length equals 13 residues. V lost 0 bases and J 7 bases, leaving 9 bases between the germline ends. This CDR3 reads CASSLAADGEAFF. CDR3 sequence (DNA): TGTGCCAGCAGCTTAGCGGCGGACGGTGAAGCTTTCTTT.

In this sample, this clonotype turned up a few times. The chain has TRBV20-1 and TRBJ2-5; D possibly matches TRBD1 or TRBD2 (6 bases each). This CDR3 contains 14 residues. Trimming took off 3 bases at V and 4 bases at J, with 15 bases between the two ends. Germline lookup yields CDR1 DFQATT and CDR2 SNEGSKA (reference sequence). The chain's CDR3 is CSARLSGGGETQYF. In DNA form, the CDR3 reads TGCAGTGCTAGGCTAAGTGGAGGGGGAGAGACCCAGTACTTC.

This clonotype was counted only a few times. The rearrangement links TRBV28 to TRBJ2-1; D not resolved. V lost 8 bases, J lost 1 base, and 12 bases lay in between. This CDR3 has 14 amino acids. Germline CDR1 reads MDHEN; CDR2 reads SYDVKM. In DNA, the CDR3 is TGTGCCAGCGGCCTTCTGGGGTCCTACAATGAGCAGTTCTTC. Its translation is CASGLLGSYNEQFF.

This sequence joins TRBV12-3 or TRBV12-4 and TRBJ1-4; D gene unclear. CDR3 size: 16 residues. V was pared by 5 bases and J by 8 bases, with 21 bases between. The CDR3 region is CASSPLPGAKKEKLFF. CDR3 sequence (DNA): TGTGCCAGCAGTCCCCTCCCGGGAGCGAAAAAGGAAAAACTGTTTTTT.

This chain uses TRBV12-3 or TRBV12-4 with TRBJ2-1; TRBD1 matches at 9 bases. J was trimmed by 6 bases and V by 4 bases; bases with no gene match: 7. This CDR3 spans 15 amino acids. This CDR3 is CASSSSGTGTNEQFF. CDR3 in DNA: TGTGCCAGCAGTTCCTCCGGGACAGGGACCAATGAGCAGTTCTTC.

V gene TRBV3-1 combines with J gene TRBJ2-5; TRBD2 matches 12 bases. Germline V gives CDR1 LGHDT, CDR2 YNNKEL (reference sequence). The V segment lost 6 bases and the J segment 2 bases; nucleotides outside the gene matches: 4. CDR3 size: 15 residues. Written as DNA, the CDR3 is TGTGCCAGCAGGCCCGGGACTAGCGGGCAAGAGACCCAGTACTTC. This gives the protein CASRPGTSGQETQYF.

The chain couples TRBV5-5 to TRBJ2-1; D unresolved. There are 17 residues in the CDR3. CDR1 is SGHKS, CDR2 YYEKEE, per germline (reference sequence). V was pared by 0 bases and J by 2 bases, with 15 bases between. For the CDR3, the DNA is TGTGCCAGCAGCTTGGGCGTGGGCCCTAAGCCCTACAATGAGCAGTTCTTC. It yields the protein CASSLGVGPKPYNEQFF. Complete variable domain (other parts from reference TRBV5-5 and TRBJ2-1): DAGVTQSPTHLIKTRGQQVTLRCSPISGHKSVSWYQQVLGQGPQFIFQYYEKEERGRGNFPDRFSARQFPNYSSELNVNALLLGDSALYLCASSLGVGPKPYNEQFFGPGTRLTVL.

The chain is built from TRBV7-8 and TRBJ2-2; TRBD2 agrees at 14 bases. The CDR3 has 18 residues. V shed 5 bases and J 4 bases; nucleotides not matched to a gene: 9. Germline CDR1 and CDR2: SGHVS and FQNEAQ. CDR3 region: CASSPGTSGRRFTGELFF. As DNA, the CDR3 is TGTGCCAGCAGCCCCGGGACTAGCGGGAGACGGTTCACCGGGGAGCTGTTTTTT.

The J gene is TRBJ2-5, the V gene TRBV6-1; 8 bases agree with TRBD2. CDR3 size: 15 residues. V dropped 1 base and J dropped 5; count of bases not matched to a gene: 6. CDR1 and CDR2 from the germline V gene are MNHNS and SASEGT. For the CDR3, the DNA is TGTGCCAGCAGTGAAGGGCTAGCGGGTACTGAGACCCAGTACTTC. Translated, it gives CASSEGLAGTETQYF.

This clonotype occurred a few times. The rearrangement links TRBV6-4 to TRBJ2-3; D is ambiguous. The CDR3 contains 13 residues. Germline V gene sequence: CDR1 MRHNA, CDR2 SNTAGT. V shed 7 bases and J shed 0 bases, with 8 bases lying between them. Written as DNA, the CDR3 is TGTGCCAGCACCCGAACTAGCACAGATACGCAGTATTTT. Its translation: CASTRTSTDTQYF.

This clonotype was counted only a few times. This chain uses TRBV19 with TRBJ2-5, with 9 bases identical to TRBD1. Germline CDR1 reads LNHDA; CDR2 reads SQIVND (reference sequence). J lost 4 bases, V lost 5 bases, and 14 bases had no gene match. The CDR3 loop spans 17 amino acids. The chain's CDR3 is CASSVILPGQGGETQYF. CDR3 nucleotide sequence: TGTGCCAGTAGTGTCATATTACCGGGACAGGGAGGAGAGACCCAGTACTTC.

The V call is TRBV15, the J call TRBJ2-7; D not resolved. The CDR3 length is 15 residues. Germline V lookup: CDR1 LNHNV, CDR2 YYDKDF (reference sequence). Trimming removed 0 bases from V and 3 bases from J, with 12 bases in between. Here the CDR3 DNA reads TGTGCCACCAGCAGAGACCGGACCTCCTGCTACGAGCAGTACTTC. Its protein is CATSRDRTSCYEQYF.

The chain employs TRBV5-1 and TRBJ2-5; 8 nucleotides line up with TRBD1. V lost 4 bases and J lost 2; bases outside the gene matches: 7. The CDR3 totals 15 residues. Germline-derived CDR1 and CDR2 are SGHRS and YFSETQ. CDR3 DNA sequence: TGCGCCAGCAGCCTCACCACAGGGGGGCAAGAGACCCAGTACTTC. Its translation is CASSLTTGGQETQYF.

The chain has TRBV29-1 and TRBJ2-2, with TRBD1 matching 7 bases. Trimming took 5 bases from V and 0 from J; bases not matched to a gene: 6. The CDR3 runs to 15 residues. Looked up from germline, CDR1 is SQVTM and CDR2 is ANQGSEA. CDR3 amino acids: CSVCLDRANTGELFF. In DNA, the CDR3 is TGCAGCGTTTGTCTCGACAGGGCGAACACCGGGGAGCTGTTTTTT.

The CDR3 bases are TGCAGCACTTGGAGACAGAATCAGCCCCAGCATTTT. This gives the protein CSTWRQNQPQHF. The chain links TRBV20-1 to TRBJ1-5, with a tentative D call TRBD1 (5 bases). The CDR3 runs 12 residues. The V gene's germline CDR1 is DFQATT and CDR2 SNEGSKA (reference sequence).

This clonotype was found many times. The chain couples TRBV5-1 to TRBJ2-2; the D is unclear. Deletions cut 1 base from V and 3 bases from J, with 7 bases between. From germline, CDR1 is SGHRS and CDR2 YFSETQ. The length of the CDR3 is 14 residues. The CDR3 sequence is CASSLFGDTGELFF. CDR3 DNA: TGCGCCAGCAGCTTGTTTGGGGACACCGGGGAGCTGTTTTTT. The full variable domain, in which reference TRBV5-1 and TRBJ2-2 provide the parts outside the CDR3, is KAGVTQTPRYLIKTRGQQVTLSCSPISGHRSVSWYQQTPGQGLQFLFEYFSETQRNKGNFPGRFSGRQFSNSRSEMNVSTLELGDSALYLCASSLFGDTGELFFGEGSRLTVL.

The chain links TRBV7-2 to TRBJ2-1; a possible D gene is TRBD1 (5 bases). CDR3 length: 12 residues. Between the trimmed V and J ends, which lost 1 base and 13 bases, there was a span of 11 bases. Germline values: CDR1 SGHTA, CDR2 FQGNSA. The CDR3 is CASSLDRFFQFF. The CDR3 nucleotides read TGTGCCAGCAGCTTAGACAGGTTCTTCCAGTTCTTC. Full variable domain (outside the CDR3, taken from reference TRBV7-2 and TRBJ2-1): GAGVSQSPSNKVTEKGKDVELRCDPISGHTALYWYRQSLGQGLEFLIYFQGNSAPDKSGLPSDRFSAERTGGSVSTLTIQRTQQEDSAVYLCASSLDRFFQFFGPGTRLTVL.

This clonotype was observed a handful of times. The chain couples TRBV5-1 to TRBJ2-5, with unresolved D. CDR3 size: 15 residues. V was pared by 1 base and J by 2 bases, with 12 bases between. Germline V CDR1 and CDR2: SGHRS, YFSETQ. The CDR3 reads CASSLIGGEQETQYF. CDR3 sequence (DNA): TGCGCCAGCAGCTTGATAGGCGGAGAGCAAGAGACCCAGTACTTC.

This clonotype has more than one count but fewer than ten. V is TRBV5-1 and J is TRBJ2-5, with a possible D match to TRBD1 (7 bases). The ends were cut back, 3 bases at V and 4 bases at J, with 16 bases in the middle. Germline loops: CDR1 SGHRS, CDR2 YFSETQ. The CDR3 length is 15 residues. The CDR3: CASSYEAGGGETQYF. CDR3 nucleotides: TGCGCCAGCAGCTACGAGGCAGGGGGAGGAGAGACCCAGTACTTC.

A few counts support this clonotype. The rearrangement uses TRBV28 and TRBJ1-4; possible D gene TRBD1, 5 bases. The CDR3 runs 13 residues. Trimming removed 3 bases at V and 10 bases at J, with 12 bases between. The V gene's germline CDR1 is MDHEN and CDR2 SYDVKM. DNA of the CDR3: TGTGCCAGCAGTTTGGGGGGGTACCGAAAACTGTTTTTT. Residues: CASSLGGYRKLFF.

The chain carries TRBV10-3 and TRBJ2-1; 8 bases map to TRBD2. CDR1 and CDR2 from the germline V gene are ENHRY and SYGVKD. The V and J ends lost 9 bases and 6 bases, in that order; junction bases with no gene match: 1. The CDR3 is 11 residues long. CDR3: CAMGLVNEQFF. As DNA, the CDR3 is TGTGCCATGGGACTAGTCAATGAGCAGTTCTTC.

V usage is TRBV29-1 and J usage is TRBJ1-2; D remains unclear. The germline gives CDR1 SQVTM, CDR2 ANQGSEA. CDR3 length equals 12 residues. With 5 bases removed from V and 4 bases from J, the gap between germline ends came to 11 bases. This chain's CDR3 is CSVRQKSYGYTF. The CDR3 DNA follows: TGCAGCGTTCGTCAGAAAAGCTATGGCTACACCTTC.

This chain joins TRBV18 and TRBJ2-2; no reliable D call. CDR3 length equals 13 residues. CDR1 is KGHSH and CDR2 is LQKENI in the germline V gene. Trimming left V 3 bases short and J 6 bases short, with 8 bases between. The CDR3 is CASSPTGAGELFF. The CDR3 DNA sequence: TGTGCCAGCTCACCCACTGGGGCCGGGGAGCTGTTTTTT.

This clonotype has just a few counts. The rearrangement joins TRBV20-1 to TRBJ2-3; TRBD2 matches 7 bases. Germline assignment: CDR1 DFQATT and CDR2 SNEGSKA (reference sequence). The CDR3 has 15 amino acids. Trimming cost V 2 bases and J 3 bases; bases outside gene matches: 8. CDR3 sequence: CSARLREKVTDTQYF. DNA for the CDR3: TGCAGTGCTAGACTGCGGGAGAAGGTGACAGATACGCAGTATTTT.

The chain employs TRBV12-3 or TRBV12-4 and TRBJ2-7; a weak D match, TRBD1 (5 bases). The germline V and J ends were trimmed by 4 bases and 6 bases, with 13 bases remaining between them. The CDR3 loop spans 13 amino acids. CDR3 loop: CASSSRQIGEQYF. The CDR3 DNA follows: TGTGCCAGCAGTTCGCGACAGATAGGCGAGCAGTACTTC.